The 13 T cell receptor beta chains presented below share a single source sample, sequenced in a study of blood T cell repertoires in COVID-19. The table came from immunoSEQ multiplex PCR; TCRdb's copy has only in-frame clones and leaves some out. This sample carries about 300,000 clones, more than 75% of them seen once, and the ten largest clones take under 2%. Sequencing was done on a sample of peripheral blood. Receptors originate from a woman in her fifties or sixties with acute or convalescent COVID-19.

This rearrangement joins TRBV30 to TRBJ1-1, with TRBD1 as a possible D gene (5 bases). V lost 4 bases to trimming and J lost 2 bases, with 14 bases between them. CDR1 GTSNPN and CDR2 SVGIG come from the germline V gene (reference sequence). The CDR3 is 14 residues long. The DNA of the CDR3 is TGTGCCTGGAATTTTAGACAGATTAACACTGAAGCTTTCTTT. Translated: CAWNFRQINTEAFF.

The chain couples TRBV7-2 to TRBJ2-1, with a tentative D call TRBD1 (6 bases). The germline CDR1 and CDR2 sequences are SGHTA and FQGNSA. Trimming removed 8 bases at V and 6 bases at J, with 17 bases between. CDR3 length: 14 residues. The CDR3, as DNA: TGTGCCAGCGGCCTGGGCACAGGGTCCAATGAGCAGTTCTTC. Translated: CASGLGTGSNEQFF.

This chain uses TRBV7-9 with TRBJ2-3; 7 bases fit TRBD2. Per germline, CDR1 SEHNR and CDR2 FQNEAQ (reference sequence). V lost 6 bases to trimming and J lost 5 bases; unmatched junction nucleotides: 14. The length of the CDR3 is 16 residues. DNA for the CDR3: TGTGCCAGCAGTTCGCCTGGGAGGGCCTCAGGAGATACGCAGTATTTT. The encoded protein is CASSSPGRASGDTQYF.

This clone has a handful of counts. This rearrangement joins TRBV18 to TRBJ2-7; D might be TRBD2 (6 bases). Per germline, CDR1 KGHSH and CDR2 LQKENI. V was clipped by 3 bases and J by 5 bases, with 11 bases between them. The CDR3 covers 13 residues. The CDR3 DNA follows: TGTGCCAGCTCACCGGCTAAGCGGGACGAGCAGTACTTC. It codes for CASSPAKRDEQYF.

The chain has TRBV20-1 and TRBJ2-7; 9 nucleotides agree with TRBD1. Germline V gene sequence: CDR1 DFQATT, CDR2 SNEGSKA (reference sequence). V shed 3 bases, J shed 2 bases, and the junction held 5 bases outside the gene matches. The CDR3 covers 14 residues. As DNA, the CDR3 is TGCAGTGCTAGTCGGGACAGGGCTACCTACGAGCAGTACTTC. This sequence encodes CSASRDRATYEQYF.

The chain joins TRBV5-1 to TRBJ2-1, with TRBD2 as a possible D gene (5 bases). Germline CDR1 reads SGHRS; CDR2 reads YFSETQ. The V end lost 0 bases, the J end lost 0 bases, and 10 bases lay between the germline ends. The CDR3 length is 16 residues. The CDR3 region has the DNA TGCGCCAGCAGCTTGGCAGGCGGGTCCTCCTACAATGAGCAGTTCTTC. Translation: CASSLAGGSSYNEQFF.

The chain combines TRBV5-1 with TRBJ2-5; 10 bases fit TRBD2. Per the germline V gene, CDR1 is SGHRS and CDR2 is YFSETQ. After removal of 3 bases from V and 2 bases from J, the junction contained 4 bases not matched to a gene. The CDR3 has 15 amino acids. CDR3 region: CASSSGLALQETQYF. The CDR3 DNA sequence: TGCGCCAGCAGCTCGGGACTAGCGTTACAAGAGACCCAGTACTTC.

This sequence joins TRBV7-2 and TRBJ1-5; a weak D match, TRBD1 (6 bases). The CDR3 has 15 amino acids. With 2 bases removed from V and 4 bases from J, the gap between germline ends came to 12 bases. Germline assignment: CDR1 SGHTA and CDR2 FQGNSA. The CDR3 loop is CASSLKQGPNQPQHF. Written as DNA, the CDR3 is TGTGCCAGCAGCTTAAAACAGGGTCCTAATCAGCCCCAGCATTTT.

The sample holds a few counts of this clone. V gene TRBV5-1 combines with J gene TRBJ2-2, with 12 bases aligning to TRBD2. Germline CDR1 and CDR2: SGHRS and YFSETQ. The CDR3 totals 17 residues. The V segment lost 4 bases and the J segment 0 bases; nucleotides outside the gene matches: 4. This CDR3 reads CASSRLAGVTNTGELFF. CDR3 coding DNA: TGCGCCAGCAGCCGACTAGCGGGAGTTACGAACACCGGGGAGCTGTTTTTT.

The J gene is TRBJ2-1, the V gene TRBV18, with 9 bases matching TRBD2. Germline V gene sequence: CDR1 KGHSH, CDR2 LQKENI. With V trimmed by 5 bases and J by 6 bases, 17 bases remained unmatched. This CDR3 spans 18 amino acids. The CDR3 loop is CASSKNIAGVGGVNEQFF. The CDR3 DNA reads as TGTGCCAGCTCAAAAAACATAGCGGGAGTTGGGGGTGTCAATGAGCAGTTCTTC. Full variable domain (missing parts from reference TRBV18 and TRBJ2-1): NAGVMQNPRHLVRRRGQEARLRCSPMKGHSHVYWYRQLPEEGLKFMVYLQKENIIDESGMPKERFSAEFPKEGPSILRIQQVVRGDSAAYFCASSKNIAGVGGVNEQFFGPGTRLTVL.

Here the CDR3 DNA reads TGTGCCAGCAGTGTAGCAGGGCAGGTTGGAAACACCATATATTTT. It translates to CASSVAGQVGNTIYF. The V gene is TRBV25-1, the J gene TRBJ1-3; possibly TRBD1 for D (5 bases). V lost 4 bases, J lost 3 bases, and 13 bases lay in between. CDR1 and CDR2 (germline): MGHDK, SYGVNS. The CDR3 is 15 residues long.

The chain recombines TRBV7-9 with TRBJ2-7, with 7 bases that match TRBD1. The germline gives CDR1 SEHNR, CDR2 FQNEAQ (reference sequence). The length of the CDR3 is 13 residues. V gave up 2 bases and J gave up 6 bases; unmatched junction bases: 4. The CDR3 is CASSLQGESEQYF. DNA of the CDR3: TGTGCCAGCAGCTTACAGGGGGAGAGCGAGCAGTACTTC.

The chain employs TRBV3-1 (or the pseudogene TRBV3-2) and TRBJ1-6; no definite D call. With 3 bases removed from V and 13 bases from J, the gap between germline ends came to 13 bases. The CDR3 extends over 13 amino acids. Per the germline V gene, CDR1 is LGHDT and CDR2 is YNNKEL (reference sequence). As DNA, the CDR3 is TGTGCCAGCAGCCATAATAGAAGGACTCCCCTCCACTTT. This encodes CASSHNRRTPLHF.